This T cell receptor beta chain stems from a study of shared clonotypes between healthy human individuals (TCRdb year 2020). At the level of the whole study: The cohort included a few men and two women between 18 and 49 years of age. To increase sequencing depth and limit assay-specific biases, different laboratories used diverse techniques to prepare libraries and sequence TCR repertoires. To estimate repertoire size and how much clonotypes are shared between individuals, the study performed deep sequencing of blood TCR repertoires from a few healthy adults. Per donor, three plates each were used for CD4 naive and CD4 memory, two for CD8 naive, and one for CD8 memory. Per donor, leukapheresis produced somewhere between about 0.94 and 8.9 billion PBMCs.

TCR CDR3 regions were amplified from genomic DNA by multiplex PCR using the deep immunoSEQ assay. Extracted genomic DNA from each cell subset was spread evenly across all wells of several immunoSEQ 96-well plates, with each plate serving as a replicate. For sorted subsets, about 200 ng genomic DNA, equal to tens of thousands of T cell genomes, was loaded into each replicate PCR. The purified libraries were quantified using a Qubit 3.0 fluorometer, sized with a Bioanalyzer 2100, and then quantified again using the KAPA Library Quantification kit. Every immunoSEQ 96-well plate was sequenced on a dedicated single-read 150-cycle Illumina NextSeq 550 flow cell. On the study's bioinformatics: Because the immunoSEQ output held only junctional sequences and lacked quality scores, the filtering could not match the filtering applied to full-length reads. Sequences were annotated with PyIR, a Python wrapper for IgBLAST v1.9, and V/J genes and CDR3 were assigned using IMGT germline references. Reads were removed for weak V/J assignments (E-value above 1e-6), missing CDR3, stop codons, out-of-frame junctions, or ambiguous translated residues. V3J clonotypes were defined as sequences sharing the same inferred V gene, J gene, and CDR3 amino acid sequence. Percentage overlap between repertoires was calculated by dividing the number of shared unique clonotypes by the size of the smaller repertoire. Repertoire richness was assessed with RTK rarefaction, the Chao1 estimator, and Recon v2.1 estimates of unobserved clonotypes. Generation probabilities were computed with OLGA for all TCRbeta clonotypes obtained by the gDNA method from several donors. TCRdb limited this immuneACCESS table to in-frame rearrangements with V and J called. A share of clones is missing; checked studies link under half to unresolved V genes, and the rest is unexplained. The V and J calls and clone size come from that table; D and trimming were worked out from the DNA. This sample has 1,400,000 or so clones in its table, and approximately 98.5% of those were observed once. About 0.35% of the sample lies in the top ten.

In the case of this clone: Its target antigen remains unknown. Base qualities are not recorded, but no much larger clone differs from it by a single base.

V has 4 bases trimmed and J has 2 bases trimmed; junction bases matching no gene number 8. The CDR3 spans 15 residues, from the cysteine through the phenylalanine. Only the CDR3 part of the read is kept: 45 bases, read in frame from the first base. Taken from the germline V gene, the CDR1 and CDR2 loops are SGHRS and YFSETQ. Healthy HIV-negative adults with no recently reported acute infections or vaccinations were included as donors. Every donor was a Caucasian adult residing in Nashville, Tennessee, USA. CD4+ T cells were enriched by magnetic negative selection, after which naive cells were positively selected on CD45RA and the negative fraction was taken as the memory subset. Blood was obtained by leukapheresis, after which PBMCs were separated by Ficoll-Histopaque density gradient centrifugation and cryopreserved in liquid nitrogen vapor phase. Purity and quantity of every magnetically sorted T cell population were checked by analytical flow cytometry. Genomic DNA was isolated from each sorted fraction and quantified by UV absorbance on a Nanodrop 2000c.

General study outcomes and caveats: Because the study included only a small number of donors, the genetic and exposure-history diversity represented was limited. Incomplete sequencing was indicated by rarefaction of sorted-subset datasets, despite the large sequencing depth. Compared with non-shared clonotypes, the clonotypes found in all four sorted-subset donors had higher generation probabilities. Naive subsets generally had larger estimated clonotype richness than memory subsets. Based on pairwise subsampling, the degree of clonotype sharing among donors was expected to be affected by sequencing depth. Sampling was restricted to blood, and TCR repertoires in tissue are likely to differ from TCR repertoires in blood. When four donors were compared, the shared fraction of clonotypes was around 4.6% for naive CD4, about 4% for naive CD8, 2.3% for memory CD4, and roughly 0.43% for memory CD8.

This TCR derives from a man younger than 45 in good health. The sequencing input was naive CD4+ T cells sorted from blood. The sample's cell subset or site label is to be understood as: CD45RA+ positively selected. The sequence is built from TRBV5-1 and TRBJ2-5; 7 bases in between match TRBD1. The base sequence is TGCGCCAGCAGCCAACCGCACAGGGGACAAGAGACCCAGTACTTC. Protein translation: CASSQPHRGQETQYF.